This T cell receptor beta chain was recovered during a study of beta chain features in type 1 diabetes. Study-wide background: Healthy donors resembled patients in age, gender and cell yields. All samples together contributed almost 110,000,000 sorted cells for examination. Study-wide points: At VDJ recombination sites, type 1 diabetes patients had fewer insertions and more deleted nucleotides. The study found moderately but significantly shorter TCRB CDR3s in all four CD4+ subsets of Type 1 diabetes patients.

As every portion of the isolated RNA was reverse transcribed, the sequencing read expressed TCRB transcripts. Assay used: immunoSEQ multiplex PCR; TCRdb lists only in-frame clones, some missing. The repertoire holds fewer than 900,000 clones, with under 20% as singletons. Note on this clone: Its antigen is not identified.

This CDR3 has 13 residues. CDR1 and CDR2 (germline): SGHRS, YFSETQ. V was cut by 4 bases and J by 1 base, with 8 bases left in between. The rearrangement joins TRBV5-1 to TRBJ1-1; D might be TRBD1 (6 bases). The clonotype was recovered from a woman aged 18-30 years in good health. The sequencing input was naive CD4+ T cells from blood. CDR3 amino acids: CASSRTANTEAFF. CDR3 sequence (DNA): TGCGCCAGCAGCAGGACAGCGAACACTGAAGCTTTCTTT. The variable domain in full, with the rest retrieved from reference TRBV5-1 and TRBJ1-1, is KAGVTQTPRYLIKTRGQQVTLSCSPISGHRSVSWYQQTPGQGLQFLFEYFSETQRNKGNFPGRFSGRQFSNSRSEMNVSTLELGDSALYLCASSRTANTEAFFGQGTRLTVV.